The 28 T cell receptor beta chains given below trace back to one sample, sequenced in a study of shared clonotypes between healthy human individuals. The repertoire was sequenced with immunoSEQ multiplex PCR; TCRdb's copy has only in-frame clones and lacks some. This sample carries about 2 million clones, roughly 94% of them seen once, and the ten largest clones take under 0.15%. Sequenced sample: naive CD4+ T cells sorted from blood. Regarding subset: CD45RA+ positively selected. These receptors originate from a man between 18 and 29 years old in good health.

DNA for the CDR3: TGTGCCAGCAGTTACTCCCCCCTGGCCTACGAGCAGTACTTC. Translation gives CASSYSPLAYEQYF. The chain is built from TRBV6-5 and TRBJ2-7; D is uncertain. CDR3 size: 14 residues. CDR1 is MNHEY, CDR2 SVGAGI, per germline. V was pared by 0 bases and J by 2 bases, with 8 bases between.

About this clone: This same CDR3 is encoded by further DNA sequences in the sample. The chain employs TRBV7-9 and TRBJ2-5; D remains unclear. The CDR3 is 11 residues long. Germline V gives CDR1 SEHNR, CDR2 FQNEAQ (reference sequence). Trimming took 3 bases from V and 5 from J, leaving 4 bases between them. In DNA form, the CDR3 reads TGTGCCAGCAGCTTCTCCGAGACCCAGTACTTC. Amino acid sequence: CASSFSETQYF.

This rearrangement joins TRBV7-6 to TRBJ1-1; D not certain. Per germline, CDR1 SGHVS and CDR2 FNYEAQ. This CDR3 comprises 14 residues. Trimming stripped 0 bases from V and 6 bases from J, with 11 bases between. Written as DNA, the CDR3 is TGTGCCAGCAGCTTAGCAGCGTTTGGGGCTGAAGCTTTCTTT. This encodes CASSLAAFGAEAFF.

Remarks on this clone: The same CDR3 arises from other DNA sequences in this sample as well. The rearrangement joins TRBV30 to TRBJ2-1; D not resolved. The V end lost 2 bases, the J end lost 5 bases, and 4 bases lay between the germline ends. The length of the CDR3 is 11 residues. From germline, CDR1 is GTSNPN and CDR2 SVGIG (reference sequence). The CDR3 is CAWSRNNEQFF. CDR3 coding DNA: TGTGCCTGGAGTAGAAACAATGAGCAGTTCTTC.

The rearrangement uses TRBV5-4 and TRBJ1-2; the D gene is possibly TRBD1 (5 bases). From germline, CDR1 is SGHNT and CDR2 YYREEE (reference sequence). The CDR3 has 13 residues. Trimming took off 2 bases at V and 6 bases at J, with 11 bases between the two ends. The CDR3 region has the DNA TGTGCCAGCAGCTTTGGGGGGGATAATGGCTACACCTTC. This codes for CASSFGGDNGYTF.

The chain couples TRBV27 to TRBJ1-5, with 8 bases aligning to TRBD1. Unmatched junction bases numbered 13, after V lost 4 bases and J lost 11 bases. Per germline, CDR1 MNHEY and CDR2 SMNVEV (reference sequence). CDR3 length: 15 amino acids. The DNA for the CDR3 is TGTGCCAGCAGTTCCGACAGGGGCTCTGAAATGGCCCAGCATTTT. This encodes CASSSDRGSEMAQHF.

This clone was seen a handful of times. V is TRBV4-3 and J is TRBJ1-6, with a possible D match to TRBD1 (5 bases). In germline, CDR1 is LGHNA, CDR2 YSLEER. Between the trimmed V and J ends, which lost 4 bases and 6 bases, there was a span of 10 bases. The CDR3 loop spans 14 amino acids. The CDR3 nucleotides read TGCGCCAGCAGCCCGCCAAGGGGTAATTCACCCCTCCACTTT. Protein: CASSPPRGNSPLHF.

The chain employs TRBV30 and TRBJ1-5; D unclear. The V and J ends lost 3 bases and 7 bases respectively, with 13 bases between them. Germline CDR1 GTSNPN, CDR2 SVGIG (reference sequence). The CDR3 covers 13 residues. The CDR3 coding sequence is TGTGCCTGGAGCCCTCAGGACCGCCAGCCCCAGCATTTT. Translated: CAWSPQDRQPQHF.

The CDR3 sequence is CASSRSGRGNTGELFF. The CDR3 bases are TGTGCCAGCAGCCGATCTGGGCGGGGGAACACCGGGGAGCTGTTTTTT. The rearrangement links TRBV5-6 to TRBJ2-2, with D perhaps matching TRBD2 (6 bases). The length of the CDR3 is 16 residues. CDR1 and CDR2 from the germline V gene are SGHDT and YYEEEE. V lost 4 bases and J 1 base, leaving 14 bases between the germline ends.

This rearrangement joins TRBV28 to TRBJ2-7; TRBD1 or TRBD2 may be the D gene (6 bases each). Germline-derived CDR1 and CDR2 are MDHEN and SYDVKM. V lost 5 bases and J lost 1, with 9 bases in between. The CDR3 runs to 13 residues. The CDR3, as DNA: TGTGCCAGCAGTGGAGGGGGTTCCTACGAGCAGTACTTC. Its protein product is CASSGGGSYEQYF.

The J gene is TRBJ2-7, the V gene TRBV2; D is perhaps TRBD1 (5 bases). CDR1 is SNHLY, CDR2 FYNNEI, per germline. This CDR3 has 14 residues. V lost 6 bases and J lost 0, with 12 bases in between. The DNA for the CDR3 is TGTGCCAGCAGCCAGCGACAGAGCTCCTACGAGCAGTACTTC. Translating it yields CASSQRQSSYEQYF.

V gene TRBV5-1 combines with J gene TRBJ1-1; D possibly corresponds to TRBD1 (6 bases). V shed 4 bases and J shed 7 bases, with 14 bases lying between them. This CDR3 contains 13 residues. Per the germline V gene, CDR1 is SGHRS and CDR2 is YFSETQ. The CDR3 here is CASSPTWTVEAFF. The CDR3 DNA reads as TGCGCCAGCAGCCCCACGTGGACAGTTGAAGCTTTCTTT.

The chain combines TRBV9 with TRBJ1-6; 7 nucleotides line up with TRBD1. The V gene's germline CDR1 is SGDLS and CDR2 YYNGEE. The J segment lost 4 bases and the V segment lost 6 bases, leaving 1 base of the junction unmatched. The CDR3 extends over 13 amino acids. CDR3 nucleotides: TGTGCCAGCAAGGGACAGTATAATTCACCCCTCCACTTT. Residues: CASKGQYNSPLHF. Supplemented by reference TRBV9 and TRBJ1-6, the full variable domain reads DSGVTQTPKHLITATGQRVTLRCSPRSGDLSVYWYQQSLDQGLQFLIQYYNGEERAKGNILERFSAQQFPDLHSELNLSSLELGDSALYFCASKGQYNSPLHFGNGTRLTVT.

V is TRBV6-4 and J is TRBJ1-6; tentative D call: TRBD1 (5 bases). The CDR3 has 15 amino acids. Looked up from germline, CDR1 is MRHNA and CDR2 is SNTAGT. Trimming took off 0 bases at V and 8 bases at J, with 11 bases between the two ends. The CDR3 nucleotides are TGTGCCAGCAGTGACTCATGGGGAGGGGATTCACCCCTCCACTTT. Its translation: CASSDSWGGDSPLHF.

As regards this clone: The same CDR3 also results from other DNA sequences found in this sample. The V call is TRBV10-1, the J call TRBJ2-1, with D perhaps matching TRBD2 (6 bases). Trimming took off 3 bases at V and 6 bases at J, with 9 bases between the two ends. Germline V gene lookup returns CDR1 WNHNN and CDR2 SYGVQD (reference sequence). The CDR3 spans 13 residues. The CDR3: CASSESGLNEQFF. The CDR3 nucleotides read TGCGCCAGCAGTGAAAGCGGGCTCAATGAGCAGTTCTTC.

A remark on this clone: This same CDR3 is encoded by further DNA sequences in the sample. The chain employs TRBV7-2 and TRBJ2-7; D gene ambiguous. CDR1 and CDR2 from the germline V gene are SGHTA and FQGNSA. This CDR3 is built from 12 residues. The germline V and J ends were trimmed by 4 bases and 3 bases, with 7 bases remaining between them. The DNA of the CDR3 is TGTGCCAGCAGCTCCGGGCTCTACGAGCAGTACTTC. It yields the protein CASSSGLYEQYF.

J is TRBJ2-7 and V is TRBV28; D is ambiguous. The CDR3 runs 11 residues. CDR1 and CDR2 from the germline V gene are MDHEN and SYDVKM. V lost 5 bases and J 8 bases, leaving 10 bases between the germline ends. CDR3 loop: CASSLNWKQYF. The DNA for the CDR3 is TGTGCCAGCAGTCTTAACTGGAAGCAGTACTTC.

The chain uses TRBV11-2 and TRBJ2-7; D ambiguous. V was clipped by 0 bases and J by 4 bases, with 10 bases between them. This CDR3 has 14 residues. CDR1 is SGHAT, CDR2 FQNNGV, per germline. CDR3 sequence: CASSLDQALYEQYF. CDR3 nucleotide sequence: TGTGCCAGCAGCTTAGATCAAGCTTTGTACGAGCAGTACTTC.

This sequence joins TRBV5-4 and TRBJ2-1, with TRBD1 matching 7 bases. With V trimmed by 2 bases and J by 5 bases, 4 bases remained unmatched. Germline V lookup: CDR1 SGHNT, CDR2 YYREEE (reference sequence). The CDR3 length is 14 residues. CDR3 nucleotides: TGTGCCAGCAGCTTTGACAGGGTGAACAATGAGCAGTTCTTC. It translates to CASSFDRVNNEQFF. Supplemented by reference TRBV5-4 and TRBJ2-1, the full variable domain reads ETGVTQSPTHLIKTRGQQVTLRCSSQSGHNTVSWYQQALGQGPQFIFQYYREEENGRGNFPPRFSGLQFPNYSSELNVNALELDDSALYLCASSFDRVNNEQFFGPGTRLTVL.

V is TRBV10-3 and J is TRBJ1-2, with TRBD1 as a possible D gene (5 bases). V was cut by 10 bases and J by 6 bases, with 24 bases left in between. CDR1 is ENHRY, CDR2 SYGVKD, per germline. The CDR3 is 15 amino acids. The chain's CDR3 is CATQGLAGSRNGYTF. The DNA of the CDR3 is TGTGCCACCCAAGGGTTGGCAGGGAGTAGAAATGGCTACACCTTC.

The CDR3: CASRLGETQYF. For the CDR3, the DNA is TGTGCCAGCAGGTTGGGAGAGACCCAGTACTTC. This chain uses TRBV13 with TRBJ2-5; D remains ambiguous. This CDR3 spans 11 amino acids. The germline V gene encodes CDR1 PRHDT and CDR2 FYEKMQ (reference sequence). The V end was cut by 6 bases, the J end by 4 bases, with 6 bases between.

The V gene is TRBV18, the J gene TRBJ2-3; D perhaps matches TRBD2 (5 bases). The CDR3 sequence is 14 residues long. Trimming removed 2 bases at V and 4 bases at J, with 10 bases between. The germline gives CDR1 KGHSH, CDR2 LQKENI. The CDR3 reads CASSPSNGADTQYF. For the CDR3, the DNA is TGTGCCAGCTCACCATCTAACGGGGCAGATACGCAGTATTTT. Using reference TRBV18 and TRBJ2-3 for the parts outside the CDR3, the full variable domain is NAGVMQNPRHLVRRRGQEARLRCSPMKGHSHVYWYRQLPEEGLKFMVYLQKENIIDESGMPKERFSAEFPKEGPSILRIQQVVRGDSAAYFCASSPSNGADTQYFGPGTRLTVL.

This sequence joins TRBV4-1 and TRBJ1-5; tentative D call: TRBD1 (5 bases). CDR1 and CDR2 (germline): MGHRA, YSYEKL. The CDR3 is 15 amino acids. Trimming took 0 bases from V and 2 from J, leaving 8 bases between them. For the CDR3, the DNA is TGCGCCAGCAGCCAAGATTGGGACGGCAATCAGCCCCAGCATTTT. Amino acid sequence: CASSQDWDGNQPQHF.

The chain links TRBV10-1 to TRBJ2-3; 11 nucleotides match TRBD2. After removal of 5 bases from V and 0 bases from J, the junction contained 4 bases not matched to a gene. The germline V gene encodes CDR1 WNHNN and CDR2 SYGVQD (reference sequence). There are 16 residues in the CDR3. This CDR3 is CASSPGLAESTDTQYF. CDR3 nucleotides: TGCGCCAGCAGTCCGGGACTAGCGGAGAGCACAGATACGCAGTATTTT.

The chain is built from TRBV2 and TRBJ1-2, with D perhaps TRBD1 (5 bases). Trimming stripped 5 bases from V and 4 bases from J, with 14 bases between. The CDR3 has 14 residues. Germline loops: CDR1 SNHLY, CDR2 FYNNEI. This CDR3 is CASSRSGTIYGYTF. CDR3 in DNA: TGTGCCAGCAGTCGGTCAGGGACTATCTATGGCTACACCTTC.

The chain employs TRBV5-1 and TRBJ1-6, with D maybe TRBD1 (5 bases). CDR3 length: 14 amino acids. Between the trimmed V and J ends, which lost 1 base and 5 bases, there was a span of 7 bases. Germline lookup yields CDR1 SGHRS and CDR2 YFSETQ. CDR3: CASSLMGDNSPLHF. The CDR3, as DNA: TGCGCCAGCAGCTTGATGGGGGATAATTCACCCCTCCACTTT.

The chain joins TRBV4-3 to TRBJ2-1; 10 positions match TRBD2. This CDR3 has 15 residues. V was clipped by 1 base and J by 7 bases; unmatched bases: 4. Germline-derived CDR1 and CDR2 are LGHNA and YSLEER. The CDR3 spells CASSQVSGGKNEQFF. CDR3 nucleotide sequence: TGCGCCAGCAGCCAAGTTAGCGGGGGGAAAAATGAGCAGTTCTTC.

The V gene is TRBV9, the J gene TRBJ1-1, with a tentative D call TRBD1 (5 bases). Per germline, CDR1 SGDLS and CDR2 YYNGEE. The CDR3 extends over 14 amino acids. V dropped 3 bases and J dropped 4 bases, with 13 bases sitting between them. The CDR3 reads CASSGPGVTTEAFF. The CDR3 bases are TGTGCCAGCAGCGGACCGGGGGTGACCACTGAAGCTTTCTTT. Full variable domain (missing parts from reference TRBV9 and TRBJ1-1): DSGVTQTPKHLITATGQRVTLRCSPRSGDLSVYWYQQSLDQGLQFLIQYYNGEERAKGNILERFSAQQFPDLHSELNLSSLELGDSALYFCASSGPGVTTEAFFGQGTRLTVV.